These 6 T cell receptor beta chains share one sample of origin, sequenced in a study of blood T cells in healthy people across ages. It was with a sample-barcoded 5' primer and a J-beta primer mix that a second PCR of about 7 to 12 cycles was run. TCRdb analysed the 5' RACE reads with MiXCR anew, one entry per CDR3 protein. Altogether about 1,400,000 distinct CDR3 sequences are present, about 40% being singletons, with the ten largest covering less than 8%. The sequencing input was blood. The receptors come from a woman aged 18 to 35 in good health.

Concerning this clonotype: One end of the junction is discordant with germline, which a read error may explain. CDR3 nucleotides: TGCAGTACTAGAAGGGCAGGCTGGGGCGAGCAGTACTTC. Protein: CSTRRAGWGEQYF. The rearrangement links TRBV20-1 to TRBJ2-5; weak D call: TRBD2 (5 bases). The last part of the DNA fits TRBJ2-7 better; the J call may be wrong. The germline V gene has CDR1 DFQATT and CDR2 SNEGSKA (reference sequence). The CDR3 runs 13 residues.

The gene calls are TRBV7-9 and TRBJ2-6, with 9 bases lining up with TRBD1. V lost 4 bases and J lost 4; bases outside the gene matches: 5. The CDR3 extends over 16 amino acids. Germline V gene lookup returns CDR1 SEHNR and CDR2 FQNEAQ (reference sequence). CDR3 sequence (DNA): TGTGCCAGCAGCTCCAACAGGGGGCTGGGGGCCAACGTCCTGACTTTC. It yields the protein CASSSNRGLGANVLTF.

The chain carries TRBV10-3 and TRBJ2-1, with 11 bases identical to TRBD2. CDR1 is ENHRY, CDR2 SYGVKD, per germline. With V trimmed by 4 bases and J by 9 bases, 11 bases remained unmatched. CDR3 length: 16 amino acids. CDR3 DNA sequence: TGTGCCATCAGTGCCCTCAAAACTAGCGGGAGCGGTGAGCAGTTCTTC. The encoded protein is CAISALKTSGSGEQFF.

This clonotype was seen a handful of times. The chain employs TRBV28 and TRBJ1-2; D remains ambiguous. The germline V gene encodes CDR1 MDHEN and CDR2 SYDVKM. This CDR3 is 13 amino acids long. V was cut by 4 bases and J by 6 bases, with 12 bases left in between. This CDR3 is CASSSADLDGYTF. As DNA, the CDR3 is TGTGCCAGCAGTTCCGCTGATCTGGATGGCTACACCTTC.

This clonotype was observed a few times. V usage is TRBV14 and J usage is TRBJ1-1; D remains unclear. This CDR3 spans 13 amino acids. Germline V CDR1 and CDR2: SGHDN, FVKESK. Trimming took off 3 bases at V and 2 bases at J, with 7 bases between the two ends. CDR3 sequence (DNA): TGTGCCAGCAGCCAGGACGTAAACACTGAAGCTTTCTTT. It codes for CASSQDVNTEAFF.

The chain recombines TRBV7-9 with TRBJ2-1; 10 positions match TRBD2. Trimming took 4 bases from V and 7 from J; bases not matched to a gene: 7. Per the germline V gene, CDR1 is SEHNR and CDR2 is FQNEAQ (reference sequence). The length of the CDR3 is 15 residues. CDR3 sequence reads: CASSSLAGVWNEQFF. CDR3 nucleotide sequence: TGTGCCAGCAGCTCGCTAGCGGGAGTCTGGAATGAGCAGTTCTTC.